These 8 T cell receptor beta chains originate from one sample sequenced in a study of cytomegalovirus exposure and HLA in healthy donors. The PCR employed 60 Vbeta primers together with 13 Jbeta primers. The repertoire was sequenced with immunoSEQ multiplex PCR; TCRdb's copy has only in-frame clones and lacks some. The profile covers about 190,000 clones, with approximately 82% appearing a single time and 2.1% taken by the ten largest. Sample: PBMCs. These receptors came from a woman aged 18-29 years in good health and CMV-seropositive.

This sequence joins TRBV12-2 and TRBJ2-7; the table calls TRBD1, which could not be checked here. TRBV12-2 is classified as a pseudogene. This CDR3 has 16 residues. Written as DNA, the CDR3 is TGTGCAAGTCGCCCCACTTTCCAGGTTTTTCCCTACGAGCAGTACTTC. Its protein product is CASRPTFQVFPYEQYF.

The V gene is TRBV5-1, the J gene TRBJ2-3; 10 nucleotides line up with TRBD2. Looked up from germline, CDR1 is SGHRS and CDR2 is YFSETQ. V shed 1 base and J 4 bases; nucleotides not matched to a gene: 6. The CDR3 consists of 16 residues. The CDR3 DNA reads as TGCGCCAGCAGCTTGTCCAGCGGGGGGGCGGCAGATACGCAGTATTTT. This sequence encodes CASSLSSGGAADTQYF.

The chain is built from TRBV7-9 and TRBJ2-3, with a weak D call TRBD1 (7 bases). CDR1 is SEHNR, CDR2 FQNEAQ, per germline (reference sequence). CDR3 length: 16 residues. V was pared by 6 bases and J by 3 bases, with 19 bases between. The CDR3: CASRRDQGVGTDTQYF. CDR3 DNA: TGTGCCAGCAGGCGGGACCAGGGGGTAGGGACAGATACGCAGTATTTT.

The gene calls are TRBV29-1 and TRBJ2-7; TRBD1 agrees at 8 bases. The CDR3 length is 13 residues. The germline gives CDR1 SQVTM, CDR2 ANQGSEA. Losses at the gene ends were 7 bases for V and 7 bases for J; bases not matched to a gene: 12. The CDR3 region is CSGTVQGAGEQYF. In DNA, the CDR3 is TGCAGCGGGACGGTCCAGGGGGCTGGGGAGCAGTACTTC.

The V call is TRBV7-9, the J call TRBJ2-7; tentative D call: TRBD1 (6 bases). V was clipped by 5 bases and J by 5 bases, with 16 bases between them. CDR3 length: 14 amino acids. Germline loops: CDR1 SEHNR, CDR2 FQNEAQ (reference sequence). CDR3 loop: CASSPSGTGNEQYF. CDR3 coding DNA: TGTGCCAGCAGCCCATCGGGTACAGGGAACGAGCAGTACTTC.

As DNA, the CDR3 is TGTGCCAGCAGTTTCTCGGGAGGCCGACAGAAGACCCAGTACTTC. It encodes CASSFSGGRQKTQYF. This chain joins TRBV28 and TRBJ2-5; 7 bases agree with TRBD2. The trim removed 3 bases at V and 6 bases at J, leaving 10 bases unmatched. The CDR3 covers 15 residues. Germline V lookup: CDR1 MDHEN, CDR2 SYDVKM.

The chain employs TRBV28 and TRBJ1-6; TRBD1 agrees at 7 bases. Germline CDR1 is MDHEN and CDR2 is SYDVKM. This CDR3 region has 12 residues. J gave up 7 bases and V 9 bases, and 3 bases lay outside the gene matches. The CDR3 nucleotides are TGTGCCAGTTCGACAGGGAATTCACCCCTCCACTTT. This encodes CASSTGNSPLHF.

The J gene is TRBJ1-5, the V gene TRBV7-2, with D perhaps TRBD1 (6 bases). This CDR3 spans 15 amino acids. V was cut by 5 bases and J by 0 bases, with 11 bases left in between. Germline V gene sequence: CDR1 SGHTA, CDR2 FQGNSA. This CDR3 reads CASSQGTTSNQPQHF. The CDR3 coding sequence is TGTGCCAGCAGCCAAGGGACAACTAGCAATCAGCCCCAGCATTTT.